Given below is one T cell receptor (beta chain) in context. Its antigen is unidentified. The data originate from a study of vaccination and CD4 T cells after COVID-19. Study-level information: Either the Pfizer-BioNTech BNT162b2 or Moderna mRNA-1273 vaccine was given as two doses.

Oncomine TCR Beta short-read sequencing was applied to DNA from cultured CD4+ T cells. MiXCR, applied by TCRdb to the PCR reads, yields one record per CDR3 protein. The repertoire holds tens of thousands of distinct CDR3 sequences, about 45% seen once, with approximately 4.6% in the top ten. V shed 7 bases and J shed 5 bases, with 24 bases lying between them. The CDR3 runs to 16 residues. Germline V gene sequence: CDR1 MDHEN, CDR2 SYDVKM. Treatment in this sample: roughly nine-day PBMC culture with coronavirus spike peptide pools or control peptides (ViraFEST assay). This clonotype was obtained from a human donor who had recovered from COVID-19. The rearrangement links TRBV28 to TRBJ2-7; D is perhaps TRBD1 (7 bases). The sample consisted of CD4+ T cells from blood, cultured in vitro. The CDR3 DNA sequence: TGTGCCAGCACCCTTGGACAGGTTGGGCGCGGGAACGAGCAGTACTTC. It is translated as CASTLGQVGRGNEQYF.